What follows are 18 T cell receptor beta chains derived from one specimen sequenced in a study of memory CD4+ T cells and cytomegalovirus serostatus. The sort gate was single viable CD3+CD4+CD8-CD45RO+ cells for memory CD4+ T cells. The method was immunoSEQ multiplex PCR; TCRdb's version includes in-frame clones alone and lacks a portion of them. The sample records under 50,000 clones, around 79% being singletons. Sequences were obtained from memory CD4+ T cells from blood. These receptors came from an adult in good health and CMV-seropositive.

The chain couples TRBV7-9 to TRBJ2-3; the D is unclear. CDR3 size: 16 residues. Per the germline V gene, CDR1 is SEHNR and CDR2 is FQNEAQ (reference sequence). Trimming took 2 bases from V and 4 from J, leaving 16 bases between them. CDR3: CASSLRARVGADTQYF. The CDR3 DNA reads as TGTGCCAGCAGCTTAAGGGCAAGAGTCGGCGCAGATACGCAGTATTTT.

The gene calls are TRBV7-9 and TRBJ2-5; weak D call: TRBD1 (7 bases). The germline V gene has CDR1 SEHNR and CDR2 FQNEAQ (reference sequence). This CDR3 region has 14 residues. V was trimmed by 5 bases and J by 2 bases, leaving 12 bases between them. The CDR3 protein is CASSQGGTQETQYF. In DNA form, the CDR3 reads TGTGCCAGCAGCCAGGGGGGAACTCAAGAGACCCAGTACTTC.

The sample holds one count of this clone. This chain connects TRBV2 to TRBJ2-3; 8 nucleotides line up with TRBD1. Germline V CDR1 and CDR2: SNHLY, FYNNEI. The CDR3 extends over 15 amino acids. V lost 4 bases and J lost 1; bases outside the gene matches: 4. This CDR3 reads CASSVLDRGTDTQYF. CDR3 in DNA: TGTGCCAGCAGTGTTCTGGACAGGGGCACAGATACGCAGTATTTT.

This clone was counted between two and nine times. The chain combines TRBV2 with TRBJ2-7, with TRBD1 matching 10 bases. CDR1 and CDR2 from the germline V gene are SNHLY and FYNNEI. The CDR3 runs to 14 residues. Trimming removed 7 bases from V and 0 bases from J; junction bases left unmatched: 3. CDR3 sequence reads: CASKGQGNSYEQYF. DNA for the CDR3: TGTGCCAGCAAGGGACAGGGGAACTCCTACGAGCAGTACTTC.

The J gene is TRBJ1-2, the V gene TRBV18; D possibly corresponds to TRBD1 (6 bases). The V gene lost 3 bases and the J gene lost 7 bases, with 15 bases spanning the gap. Per the germline V gene, CDR1 is KGHSH and CDR2 is LQKENI. The CDR3 contains 14 residues. The CDR3 is CASSPAGANGGYTF. The CDR3 DNA reads TGTGCCAGCTCACCGGCAGGGGCTAATGGTGGCTACACCTTC.

The rearrangement uses TRBV7-9 and TRBJ2-5, with 8 bases aligning to TRBD2. J gave up 2 bases and V 2 bases, and 1 base lay outside the gene matches. The germline gives CDR1 SEHNR, CDR2 FQNEAQ (reference sequence). This CDR3 spans 14 amino acids. The DNA of the CDR3 is TGTGCCAGCAGCTTATCTAGCGGGCAAGAGACCCAGTACTTC. Protein sequence: CASSLSSGQETQYF.

The chain recombines TRBV9 with TRBJ1-1; perhaps TRBD1 as D (5 bases). The germline CDR1 and CDR2 sequences are SGDLS and YYNGEE. Trimming stripped 2 bases from V and 1 base from J, with 9 bases between. CDR3 length equals 14 residues. CDR3 in amino acids: CASSVGRENTEAFF. As DNA, the CDR3 is TGTGCCAGCAGCGTCGGCAGGGAGAACACTGAAGCTTTCTTT.

The genes are TRBV4-2 and TRBJ1-1; 7 bases are shared with TRBD1. The V gene end was trimmed by 2 bases and the J gene end by 4 bases; junction bases not matched to a gene: 4. From germline, CDR1 is LGHNA and CDR2 YNFKEQ. There are 14 residues in the CDR3. The CDR3 coding sequence is TGTGCCAGCAGCCAACCCAGACAGGGCACTGAAGCTTTCTTT. Its protein product is CASSQPRQGTEAFF.

This chain joins TRBV28 and TRBJ2-3; 10 nucleotides match TRBD1. Germline assignment: CDR1 MDHEN and CDR2 SYDVKM. The CDR3 is made up of 15 amino acids. The V and J ends lost 5 bases and 6 bases, in that order; junction bases with no gene match: 8. Written as DNA, the CDR3 is TGTGCCAGCAGTCCGACAGGGGGCATACGGGATACGCAGTATTTT. Its protein product is CASSPTGGIRDTQYF.

This clone was detected a few times. The chain carries TRBV4-1 and TRBJ1-2; D is uncertain. The CDR3 covers 14 residues. Trimming left V 4 bases short and J 4 bases short, with 13 bases between. The germline gives CDR1 MGHRA, CDR2 YSYEKL. CDR3 loop: CASSPTGLIYGYTF. CDR3 in DNA: TGCGCCAGCAGCCCGACCGGGCTGATCTATGGCTACACCTTC.

J is TRBJ1-5 and V is TRBV7-9; D remains unclear. The germline V gene encodes CDR1 SEHNR and CDR2 FQNEAQ (reference sequence). V was clipped by 1 base and J by 7 bases, with 5 bases between them. The CDR3 extends over 12 amino acids. CDR3 nucleotides: TGTGCCAGCAGCTTAGGCGGCCAGCCCCAGCATTTT. This encodes CASSLGGQPQHF.

The J gene is TRBJ2-5, the V gene TRBV5-6; 9 bases line up with TRBD1. There are 14 residues in the CDR3. V was clipped by 4 bases and J by 5 bases; unmatched bases: 6. Germline V gives CDR1 SGHDT, CDR2 YYEEEE. The CDR3: CASSDVTGGETQYF. In DNA form, the CDR3 reads TGTGCCAGCAGCGACGTTACAGGGGGCGAGACCCAGTACTTC.

The J gene is TRBJ2-5, the V gene TRBV5-1, with TRBD1 matching 7 bases. The V segment lost 4 bases and the J segment 2 bases; nucleotides outside the gene matches: 5. Germline V gene sequence: CDR1 SGHRS, CDR2 YFSETQ. This CDR3 comprises 14 residues. This CDR3 is CASSRGTAQETQYF. The CDR3 coding sequence is TGCGCCAGCAGCCGAGGGACAGCTCAAGAGACCCAGTACTTC. Full variable domain (missing parts from reference TRBV5-1 and TRBJ2-5): KAGVTQTPRYLIKTRGQQVTLSCSPISGHRSVSWYQQTPGQGLQFLFEYFSETQRNKGNFPGRFSGRQFSNSRSEMNVSTLELGDSALYLCASSRGTAQETQYFGPGTRLLVL.

The rearrangement joins TRBV2 to TRBJ2-4; D uncertain. CDR3 length: 18 amino acids. Germline V gives CDR1 SNHLY, CDR2 FYNNEI. The V end lost 2 bases, the J end lost 0 bases, and 17 bases lay between the germline ends. The CDR3 region is CASSEMPAGPLAKNIQYF. CDR3 coding DNA: TGTGCCAGCAGTGAAATGCCCGCCGGGCCCCTAGCCAAAAACATTCAGTACTTC.

The sample holds a few counts of this clone. This chain joins TRBV2 and TRBJ1-6, with 7 nucleotides matching TRBD1. The CDR3 totals 13 residues. The V gene end was trimmed by 3 bases and the J gene end by 8 bases; junction bases not matched to a gene: 1. Per germline, CDR1 SNHLY and CDR2 FYNNEI. The CDR3 region has the DNA TGTGCCAGCAGTGAGCAGGGGGATTCACCCCTCCACTTT. Its protein is CASSEQGDSPLHF.

This sequence joins TRBV11-1 and TRBJ1-1; TRBD1 matches 7 bases. Germline lookup yields CDR1 SGHAT and CDR2 FQDESV (reference sequence). V lost 4 bases to trimming and J lost 2 bases; unmatched junction nucleotides: 7. The CDR3 totals 15 residues. The CDR3 DNA follows: TGTGCCAGCAGCTACCAGACAGGGACTAACACTGAAGCTTTCTTT. It is translated as CASSYQTGTNTEAFF.

V usage is TRBV7-2 and J usage is TRBJ1-3, with D possibly TRBD1 on 5 matching bases. CDR3 length equals 16 residues. The germline V gene encodes CDR1 SGHTA and CDR2 FQGNSA. Trimming removed 5 bases from V and 4 bases from J, with 18 bases in between. CDR3 DNA: TGTGCCAGCAGCCCCGGGGCGGGGGGATTAGGAAACACCATATATTTT. Translating it yields CASSPGAGGLGNTIYF. The variable domain in full, with the rest retrieved from reference TRBV7-2 and TRBJ1-3, is GAGVSQSPSNKVTEKGKDVELRCDPISGHTALYWYRQSLGQGLEFLIYFQGNSAPDKSGLPSDRFSAERTGGSVSTLTIQRTQQEDSAVYLCASSPGAGGLGNTIYFGEGSWLTVV.

The chain uses TRBV7-2 and TRBJ2-3; TRBD2 agrees at 9 bases. The CDR3 runs to 16 residues. With 5 bases clipped from V and 5 bases from J, the junction kept 11 bases outside the gene matches. CDR1 is SGHTA, CDR2 FQGNSA, per germline. The CDR3 is CASSRGPSGAEDTQYF. The CDR3 coding sequence is TGTGCCAGCAGCCGCGGGCCTAGCGGGGCGGAAGATACGCAGTATTTT. Variable domain in full (rest from reference TRBV7-2 and TRBJ2-3): GAGVSQSPSNKVTEKGKDVELRCDPISGHTALYWYRQSLGQGLEFLIYFQGNSAPDKSGLPSDRFSAERTGGSVSTLTIQRTQQEDSAVYLCASSRGPSGAEDTQYFGPGTRLTVL.